This T cell receptor (beta chain) was identified during a study of beta chain features in type 1 diabetes. Study conclusions and caveats: A cDNA-based sequencing approach could over-represent cells with high TCR expression. In every one of the four CD4+ subsets, TCRB CDR3s were moderately but significantly shorter in Type 1 diabetes patients.

Expressed TCRB transcripts were sequenced after all isolated RNA was converted to cDNA. Produced via immunoSEQ multiplex PCR; TCRdb's table is partial and in-frame only. Here the sample spans about 240,000 clones, around 14% being singletons. The germline V and J ends were trimmed by 0 bases and 1 base, with 7 bases remaining between them. Per germline, CDR1 MGHRA and CDR2 YSYEKL. This CDR3 region has 15 residues. A sort by CD45RO/CCR7/CD25/CD127/CD95/CD27 yielded CD4+ naive, central memory, regulatory and stem cell-like memory cells. To note about this clone: What it binds is not known.

The chain links TRBV4-1 to TRBJ2-1; D is unresolved. This receptor was taken from a man aged 25-45 years with type 1 diabetes. Source material: naive CD4+ T cells from blood. The CDR3 DNA follows: TGCGCCAGCAGCCAAGACAGTTGGTCCTACAATGAGCAGTTCTTC. Translating gives CASSQDSWSYNEQFF.